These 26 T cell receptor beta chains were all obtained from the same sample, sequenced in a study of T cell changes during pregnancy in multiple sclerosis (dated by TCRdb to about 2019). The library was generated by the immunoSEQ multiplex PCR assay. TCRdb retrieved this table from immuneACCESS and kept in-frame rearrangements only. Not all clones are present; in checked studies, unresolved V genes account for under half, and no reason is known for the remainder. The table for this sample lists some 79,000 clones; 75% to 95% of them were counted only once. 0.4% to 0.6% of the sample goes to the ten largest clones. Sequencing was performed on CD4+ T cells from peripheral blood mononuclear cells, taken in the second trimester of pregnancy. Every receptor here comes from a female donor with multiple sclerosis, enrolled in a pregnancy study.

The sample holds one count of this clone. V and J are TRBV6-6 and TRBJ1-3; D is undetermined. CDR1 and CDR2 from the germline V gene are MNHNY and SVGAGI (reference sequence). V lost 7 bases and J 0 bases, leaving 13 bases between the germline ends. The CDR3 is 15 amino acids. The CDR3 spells CASISIGLSGNTIYF. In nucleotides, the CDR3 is TGTGCCAGCATTAGCATCGGCCTCTCTGGAAACACCATATATTTT.

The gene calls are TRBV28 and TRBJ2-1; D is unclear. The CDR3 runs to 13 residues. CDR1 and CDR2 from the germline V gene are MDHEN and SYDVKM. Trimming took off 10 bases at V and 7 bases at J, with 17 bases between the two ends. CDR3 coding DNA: TGTGCCATCTTTGGAGAGTCCGGGAATGAGCAGTTCTTC. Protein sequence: CAIFGESGNEQFF.

The CDR3 sequence is CASTPDRGQAFF. The CDR3 nucleotides are TGTGCCAGCACGCCGGACAGGGGGCAAGCTTTCTTT. The rearrangement joins TRBV25-1 to TRBJ1-1; the match to TRBD1 covers 11 bases. The V segment lost 7 bases and the J segment 9 bases; nucleotides outside the gene matches: 4. Germline V gives CDR1 MGHDK, CDR2 SYGVNS. The length of the CDR3 is 12 residues.

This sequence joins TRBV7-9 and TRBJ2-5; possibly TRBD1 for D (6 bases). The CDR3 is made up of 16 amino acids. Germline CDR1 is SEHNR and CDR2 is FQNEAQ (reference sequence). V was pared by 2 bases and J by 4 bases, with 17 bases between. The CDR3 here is CASSLRQGPGGETQYF. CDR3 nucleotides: TGTGCCAGCAGCTTACGCCAGGGGCCTGGGGGAGAGACCCAGTACTTC.

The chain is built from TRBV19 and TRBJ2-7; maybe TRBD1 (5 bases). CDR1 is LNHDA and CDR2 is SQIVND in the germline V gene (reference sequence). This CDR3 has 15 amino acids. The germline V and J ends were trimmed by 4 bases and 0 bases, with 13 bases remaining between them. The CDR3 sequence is CASSKQVTGSYEQYF. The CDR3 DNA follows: TGTGCCAGTAGTAAACAGGTTACCGGCTCCTACGAGCAGTACTTC.

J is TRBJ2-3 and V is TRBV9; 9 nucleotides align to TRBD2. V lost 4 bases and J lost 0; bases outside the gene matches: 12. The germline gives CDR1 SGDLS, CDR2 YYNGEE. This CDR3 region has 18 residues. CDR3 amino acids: CASSPLGGGVGSTDTQYF. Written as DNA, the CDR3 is TGTGCCAGCAGCCCCCTGGGCGGGGGGGTAGGTAGCACAGATACGCAGTATTTT. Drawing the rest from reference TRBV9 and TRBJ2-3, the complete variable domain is DSGVTQTPKHLITATGQRVTLRCSPRSGDLSVYWYQQSLDQGLQFLIQYYNGEERAKGNILERFSAQQFPDLHSELNLSSLELGDSALYFCASSPLGGGVGSTDTQYFGPGTRLTVL.

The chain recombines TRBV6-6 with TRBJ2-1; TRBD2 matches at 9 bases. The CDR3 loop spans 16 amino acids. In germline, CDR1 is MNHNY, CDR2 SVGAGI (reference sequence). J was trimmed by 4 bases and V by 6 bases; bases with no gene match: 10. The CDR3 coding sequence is TGTGCCAGCAGCCTGAAGGGCGGGGGGGGTTACAATGAGCAGTTCTTC. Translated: CASSLKGGGGYNEQFF.

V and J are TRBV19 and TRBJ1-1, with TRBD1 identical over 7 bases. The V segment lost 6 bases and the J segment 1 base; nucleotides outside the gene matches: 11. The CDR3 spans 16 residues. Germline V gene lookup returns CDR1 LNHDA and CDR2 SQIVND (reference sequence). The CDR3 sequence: CASRPTRGRWNTEAFF. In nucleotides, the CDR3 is TGTGCCAGTAGACCGACGAGGGGGCGGTGGAACACTGAAGCTTTCTTT. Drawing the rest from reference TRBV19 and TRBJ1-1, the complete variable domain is DGGITQSPKYLFRKEGQNVTLSCEQNLNHDAMYWYRQDPGQGLRLIYYSQIVNDFQKGDIAEGYSVSREKKESFPLTVTSAQKNPTAFYLCASRPTRGRWNTEAFFGQGTRLTVV.

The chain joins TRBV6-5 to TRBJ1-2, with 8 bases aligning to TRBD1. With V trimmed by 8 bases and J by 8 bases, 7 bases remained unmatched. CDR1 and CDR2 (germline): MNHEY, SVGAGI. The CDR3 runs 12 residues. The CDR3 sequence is CASWDRRRGYTF. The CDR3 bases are TGTGCCAGCTGGGACAGGAGGAGAGGCTACACCTTC.

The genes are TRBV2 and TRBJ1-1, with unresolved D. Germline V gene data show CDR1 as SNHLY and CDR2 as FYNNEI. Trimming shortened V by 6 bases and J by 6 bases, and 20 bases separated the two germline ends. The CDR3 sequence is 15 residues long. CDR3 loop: CASRPPNPPSSEAFF. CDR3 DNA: TGTGCCAGCAGACCCCCCAACCCTCCCAGTTCTGAAGCTTTCTTT.

CDR3 nucleotide sequence: TGTGCCAGCAGCTTGATATCGGCTAGAAAGGCCGGGGAGCTGTTTTTT. This gives the protein CASSLISARKAGELFF. The V gene is TRBV5-6, the J gene TRBJ2-2; no clear D gene. The germline V gene encodes CDR1 SGHDT and CDR2 YYEEEE. Trimming removed 1 base at V and 6 bases at J, with 16 bases between. The CDR3 loop spans 16 amino acids.

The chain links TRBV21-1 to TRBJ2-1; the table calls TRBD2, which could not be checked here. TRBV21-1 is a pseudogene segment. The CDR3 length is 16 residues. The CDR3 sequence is CASSNRTSGTYNEQFF. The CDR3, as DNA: TGTGCCAGCAGCAACCGGACTAGCGGGACTTACAATGAGCAGTTCTTC.

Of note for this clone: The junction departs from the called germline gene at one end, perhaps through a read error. CDR3 residues: CASSIDGTGLGEEYF. CDR3 DNA sequence: TGTGCCAGTAGTATAGACGGGACAGGTCTGGGCGAGGAGTACTTC. The chain carries TRBV19 and TRBJ2-7, with 8 bases that match TRBD1. This CDR3 is built from 15 residues. CDR1 is LNHDA, CDR2 SQIVND, per germline (reference sequence).

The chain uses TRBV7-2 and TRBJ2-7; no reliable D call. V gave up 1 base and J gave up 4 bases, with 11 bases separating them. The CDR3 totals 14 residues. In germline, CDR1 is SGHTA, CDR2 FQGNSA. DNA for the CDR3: TGTGCCAGCAGCTTAGTTGGCCCCTCGTACGAGCAGTACTTC. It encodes CASSLVGPSYEQYF.

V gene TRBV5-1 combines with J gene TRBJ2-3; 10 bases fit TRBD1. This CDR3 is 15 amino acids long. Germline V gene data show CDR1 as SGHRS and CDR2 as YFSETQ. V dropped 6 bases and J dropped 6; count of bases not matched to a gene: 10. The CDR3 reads CASTRTGGGFDTQYF. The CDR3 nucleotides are TGCGCCAGCACCAGGACAGGGGGTGGTTTTGATACGCAGTATTTT.

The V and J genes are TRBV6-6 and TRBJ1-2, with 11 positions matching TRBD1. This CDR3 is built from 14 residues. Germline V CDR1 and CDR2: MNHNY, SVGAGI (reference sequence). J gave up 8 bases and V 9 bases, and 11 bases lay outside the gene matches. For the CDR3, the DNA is TGTGCCAGTTTCAGGGACAGGGGGAAAGAGGGCTACACCTTC. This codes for CASFRDRGKEGYTF.

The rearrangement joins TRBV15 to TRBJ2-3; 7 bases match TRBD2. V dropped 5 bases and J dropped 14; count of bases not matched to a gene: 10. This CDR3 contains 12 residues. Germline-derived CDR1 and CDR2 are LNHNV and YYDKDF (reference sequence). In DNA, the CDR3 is TGTGCCACCAGCTCAACAACCGGGACTATGTATTTT. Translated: CATSSTTGTMYF.

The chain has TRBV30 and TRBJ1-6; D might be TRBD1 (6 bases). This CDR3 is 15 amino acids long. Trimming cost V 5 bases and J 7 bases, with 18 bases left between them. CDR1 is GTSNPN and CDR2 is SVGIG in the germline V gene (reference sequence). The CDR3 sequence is CAWDEYGTPNSPLHF. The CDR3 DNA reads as TGTGCCTGGGATGAGTACGGGACACCCAATTCACCCCTCCACTTT. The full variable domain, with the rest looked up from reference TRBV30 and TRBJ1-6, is SQTIHQWPATLVQPVGSPLSLECTVEGTSNPNLYWYRQAAGRGLQLLFYSVGIGQISSEVPQNLSASRPQDRQFILSSKKLLLSDSGFYLCAWDEYGTPNSPLHFGNGTRLTVT.

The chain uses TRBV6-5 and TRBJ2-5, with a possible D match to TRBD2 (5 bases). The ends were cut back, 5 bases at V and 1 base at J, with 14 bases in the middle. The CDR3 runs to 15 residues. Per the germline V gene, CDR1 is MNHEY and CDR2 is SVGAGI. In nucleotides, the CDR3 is TGTGCCAGCAGTAACCGAGAGGGCGGCCAAGAGACCCAGTACTTC. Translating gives CASSNREGGQETQYF.

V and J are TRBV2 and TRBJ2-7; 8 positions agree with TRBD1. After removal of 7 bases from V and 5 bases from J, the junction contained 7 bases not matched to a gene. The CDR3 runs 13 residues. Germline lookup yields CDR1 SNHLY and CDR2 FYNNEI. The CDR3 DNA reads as TGTGCCAGCAAGGAGCAGGGGGCCCACGAGCAGTACTTC. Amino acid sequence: CASKEQGAHEQYF. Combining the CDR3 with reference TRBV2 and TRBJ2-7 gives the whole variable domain EPEVTQTPSHQVTQMGQEVILRCVPISNHLYFYWYRQILGQKVEFLVSFYNNEISEKSEIFDDQFSVERPDGSNFTLKIRSTKLEDSAMYFCASKEQGAHEQYFGPGTRLTVT.

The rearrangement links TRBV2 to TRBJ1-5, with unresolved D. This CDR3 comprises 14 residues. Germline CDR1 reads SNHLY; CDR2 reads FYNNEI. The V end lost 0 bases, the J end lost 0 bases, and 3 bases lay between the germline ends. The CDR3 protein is CASSEAYSNQPQHF. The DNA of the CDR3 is TGTGCCAGCAGTGAAGCGTATAGCAATCAGCCCCAGCATTTT.

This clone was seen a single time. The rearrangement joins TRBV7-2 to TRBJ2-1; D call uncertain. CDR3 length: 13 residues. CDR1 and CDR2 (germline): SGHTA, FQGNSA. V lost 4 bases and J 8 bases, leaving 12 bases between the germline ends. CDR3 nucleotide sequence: TGTGCCAGCAGCTCTCGATATCGGGATGAGCAGTTCTTC. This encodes CASSSRYRDEQFF.

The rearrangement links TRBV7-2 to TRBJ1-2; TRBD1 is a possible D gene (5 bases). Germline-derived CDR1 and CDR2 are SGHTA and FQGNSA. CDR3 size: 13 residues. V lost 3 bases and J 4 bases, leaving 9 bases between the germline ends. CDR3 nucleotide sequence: TGTGCCAGCAGCTTTACAGGCTCCTATGGCTACACCTTC. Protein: CASSFTGSYGYTF.

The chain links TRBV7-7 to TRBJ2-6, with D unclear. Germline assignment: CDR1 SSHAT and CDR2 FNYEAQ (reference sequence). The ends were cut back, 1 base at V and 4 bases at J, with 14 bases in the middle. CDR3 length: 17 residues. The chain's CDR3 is CASSLGGGVGGANVLTF. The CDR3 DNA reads TGTGCCAGCAGCTTAGGTGGCGGCGTTGGAGGGGCCAACGTCCTGACTTTC.

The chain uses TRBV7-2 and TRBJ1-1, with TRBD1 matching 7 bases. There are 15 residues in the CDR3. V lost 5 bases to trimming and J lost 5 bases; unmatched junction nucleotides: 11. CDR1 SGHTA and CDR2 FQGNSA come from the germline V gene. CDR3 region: CASSPRDSRGTEAFF. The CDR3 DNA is TGTGCCAGCAGCCCGAGGGACAGCCGGGGAACTGAAGCTTTCTTT.

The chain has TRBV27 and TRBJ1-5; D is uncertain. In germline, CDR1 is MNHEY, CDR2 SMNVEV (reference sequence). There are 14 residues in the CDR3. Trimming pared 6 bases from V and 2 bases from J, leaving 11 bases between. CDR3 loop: CASSRLGGNQPQHF. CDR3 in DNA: TGTGCCAGCAGCCGCCTCGGGGGCAATCAGCCCCAGCATTTT.